Sequencing of this TCR beta chain was carried out in a study of response to subunit inactivated influenza vaccine (dated by TCRdb to the late 2010s). For the study in its entirety: Deep quantitative profiling of the T cell receptor repertoire was used in the study to follow responses to a trivalent subunit inactivated influenza vaccine.

Libraries came from RT-PCR. TCRdb names Illumina HiSeq 2500 as the instrument used. TCRdb reprocessing: public reads trimmed at Q25 with fastp, clones called with MiXCR, in-frame beta chains kept. Here each entry gathers all rows of one CDR3 protein and keeps the most common genes and DNA. The sample table records about 160,000 distinct CDR3 sequences; roughly a tenth of these occur just once. The ten top clones hold 9.5% to 15% of the sample. The CDR3 spans 16 residues, from the cysteine through the phenylalanine. Only the CDR3 DNA is retained, 48 bases long and in frame from the first base. The germline V gene supplies CDR1 SGHTA and CDR2 FQGNSA. The junction shows trimming of 0 bases on V and 6 bases on J, and the gene matches do not reach 5 bases of it. This clonotype occurred many times. What this receptor recognizes is not known. It has no much larger one-base neighbor in the sample; base qualities were not kept.

Overall study results and their limits: It was suggested by the authors that each seasonal influenza vaccination may recruit only a limited number of new T cells.

The sample's time point, from its label and the paper: approximately 47 days after influenza vaccine administration. Source: non-naive T cells sorted from PBMCs, taken roughly 46 days after vaccination. The meaning of the sample's cell subset or site label: memory T cell fraction. The chain is made from TRBV7-2 and TRBJ1-4, with 9 middle bases fitting TRBD1. This TCR came from a man aged 50 to 60 who received an inactivated influenza vaccine. Donor details come from another sample of the same person, matched by shared clones. The nucleotides are TGTGCCAGCAGCTTAGCGCATAACAGGGGGCATGAAAAACTGTTTTTT. Translated, it gives CASSLAHNRGHEKLFF.